This TCR delta chain was found in a study of γδ T cells in repeated Plasmodium falciparum infection. Whole-study context: Donors were malaria-exposed Malian children or age- and gender-matched Australian children. Over roughly 600 days, donors received four mosquito-bite P. falciparum NF54 infections. Each infection was followed by sampling at 21 days, plus baseline and some pre-infection draws. The study's findings and limits: Vgamma9/Vdelta2+ T cells showed a stable polyclonal repertoire with shared TCRgamma sequences.

TCRdb reran clone calling via CATT on the multiplex PCR reads. This sample yields tens of thousands of delta-chain clones, of which 0.75% to 1% are seen a single time; more than 9% belongs to the top ten. V lost 3 bases and J lost 0, with 33 bases in between. The V gene's germline CDR1 is TSWWSYY and CDR2 QGS. The CDR3 is 25 residues long. This clone was observed a handful of times. Its antigen is not identified. A read error likely explains this, since a far larger clone differs by one base. The same CDR3 also results from other DNA sequences found in this sample. Gammadelta T cells were flow-sorted from PBMC into Vgamma9/Vdelta2+ and Vdelta2-negative populations for bulk analysis.

J is TRDJ3 and V is TRDV1; tentative D call: TRDD3 (8 bases). TCRdb lists no J gene, so it was determined here by aligning the DNA to germline. The clonotype originates from a pool of human donors (malaria-infected and uninfected, not separated). Sequenced: gamma-delta T cells from blood. The CDR3 sequence: CALGDPIFLQGDNRADSWDTRQMFF. The CDR3 nucleotides read TGTGCTCTTGGGGACCCAATTTTCCTACAGGGGGATAACCGTGCGGACTCCTGGGACACCCGACAGATGTTTTTC.